The rows below give T cell receptor beta chains drawn from one sample of a study of human T cells and chemical hapten exposure. TCRdb fed the RACE reads into MiXCR, producing one record per CDR3 protein. The sample lists more than 95,000 distinct CDR3 sequences, about an eighth occurring once. The sample was whole blood, taken in connection with sensitization to the hapten diphenylcyclopropenone (DPC). The receptors originated from a woman in her forties or fifties with alopecia areata. Some clones in this sample may be carry-over from other donors' samples. The CDR3 runs from the conserved cysteine through the conserved F or W. The D gene is left open where the match is weak. The listing skips clone size in some rows; elsewhere it reads once, few, many or a size class.

-,TRBV7-8,-,TRBJ2-5,TGTGCCAGCAGGGACCTTGGGCGACAGGAGCAAGAGACCCAGTACTTC,CASRDLGRQEQETQYF
many,TRBV11-2,-,TRBJ2-7,TGTGCCAGCAGCTTACCGGAGACAAGGCAAGACTTC,CASSLPETRQDF
-,TRBV7-2,-,TRBJ1-3,TGTGCCAGCAGCTTATTTATCGACAGGTCAGAAGAGGCTATCGGAAACACCATATATTTT,CASSLFIDRSEEAIGNTIYF
many,TRBV6-5,TRBD2,TRBJ2-7,TGTGCCAGCAGTTACACGGGACTAGCGGCCGCCTCGAGCTCCTACGAGCAGTACTTC,CASSYTGLAAASSSYEQYF
few,TRBV28,-,TRBJ1-2,TGTGCCGCAGCCCCAGGGAACTATGGCTACACCTTC,CAAAPGNYGYTF
-,TRBV12-3/TRBV12-4,-,TRBJ2-3,TGTGCCAGCATTTTCCGTCGGACAGAGGAAGATACGCAGTATTTT,CASIFRRTEEDTQYF
-,TRBV20-1,-,TRBJ2-6,TGCAGTGCTAGACCTTCGGACAGCCATAACTGGGCCAACGTCCTGACTTTC,CSARPSDSHNWANVLTF
few,TRBV28,-,TRBJ2-7,TGTGCCAGCAGTACCCTTGACAGTGCCTACGAGCAGTACTTC,CASSTLDSAYEQYF
few,TRBV28,TRBD1,TRBJ1-2,TGTGCCAGCAGCTCTCCCGGGACAGCAAACTATGGCTACACCTTC,CASSSPGTANYGYTF
few,TRBV5-6,TRBD1,TRBJ2-5,TGTGCCAGCAGCCCCGGGACAGAGTCAAGAGAGACCCAGTACTTC,CASSPGTESRETQYF
many,TRBV11-2,-,TRBJ1-4,TGTGCCAGCAGCTTAGATGAGCTAGCTAATGAAAAACTGTTTTTT,CASSLDELANEKLFF
many,TRBV5-1,-,TRBJ2-5,TGTGCCAGCAGCGAATCTAGCGTAGAAGAGACCCAGTACTTC,CASSESSVEETQYF
-,TRBV28,TRBD1,TRBJ2-3,TGTGCCAGCAGCTTCGACAGGGGCAGCACAGATACGCAGTATTTT,CASSFDRGSTDTQYF
few,TRBV11-2,-,TRBJ2-7,TGTGCCAGCGGGCAGACGGGTTTGAGCTCCTACGAGCAGTACTTC,CASGQTGLSSYEQYF
-,TRBV12-5,-,TRBJ2-5,TGTGCTAGTGGTTGGGGTCTTTCAGAGACCCAGTACTTC,CASGWGLSETQYF
-,TRBV20-1,-,TRBJ2-1,TGTGCCGGGGCAATCACTTTCAATGAGCAGTTCTTC,CAGAITFNEQFF
-,TRBV5-1,-,TRBJ2-2,TGCGCCAGCCGGCGAGCAATGAACACCGGGGAGCTGTTTTTT,CASRRAMNTGELFF
few,TRBV27,TRBD1,TRBJ2-2,TGTGCCAGCAGTTGGACAGGGCAGACCGGGGAGCTGTTTTTT,CASSWTGQTGELFF
few,TRBV18,TRBD2,TRBJ2-7,TGTGCCAGCTCACCCCGGGCGGGGGACGAGCAGTACTTC,CASSPRAGDEQYF
many,TRBV3-1,TRBD1,TRBJ1-5,TGTGCCAGCAGCGGACGACAGGGGTCCAATCAGCCCCAGCATTTT,CASSGRQGSNQPQHF
few,TRBV28,-,TRBJ1-1,TGTGCCAGCAGTTTATTGGTTAGTGAAGCTTTCTTT,CASSLLVSEAFF
few,TRBV7-9,-,TRBJ1-4,TGTGCCAGCAGCTTAGGGGGAATTAATGAAAAACTGTTTTTT,CASSLGGINEKLFF
few,TRBV29-1,TRBD1,TRBJ1-4,TGCAGCGTTGAAGGGACAGGAACTAATGAAAAACTGTTTTTT,CSVEGTGTNEKLFF
few,TRBV14,-,TRBJ2-7,TGTGCCAGCAGCCAAGATGGCCCGAATCCCGGGACACACCGCGCCTACGAGCAGTACTTC,CASSQDGPNPGTHRAYEQYF
many,TRBV7-2,-,TRBJ2-2,TGTGCCAGCAGCTTAGGAAGGGTCGGGACCGGGGAGCTGTTTTTT,CASSLGRVGTGELFF
many,TRBV7-8,-,TRBJ2-3,TGTGCCAGCAGCTTTGACGGGACCTCCTATATGAGCACAGATACGCAGTATTTT,CASSFDGTSYMSTDTQYF
few,TRBV27,-,TRBJ2-1,TGTGCCAGCAGTTTAGGTGGAAGTTCGGGCAATGAGCAGTTCTTC,CASSLGGSSGNEQFF
-,TRBV7-6,-,TRBJ2-3,TGTGCCAGCAGCTTAACGGGCTCTCACACAGATACGCAGTATTTT,CASSLTGSHTDTQYF
many,TRBV18,-,TRBJ2-7,TGTGCCAGCTCACCAGACGGATACGAGCAGTACTTC,CASSPDGYEQYF
-,TRBV5-1,TRBD1,TRBJ2-1,TGCGCCAGCGGACAGGGTGTGGAAAATGAGCAGTTCTTC,CASGQGVENEQFF
few,TRBV6-1,-,TRBJ1-1,TGTGCCAGCAGTGAAGGGGACCACCGGAGTGAAGCTTTCTTT,CASSEGDHRSEAFF
-,TRBV18,-,TRBJ1-1,TGTGCCAGCTCACCAGGGCTCTCCCAGGGGAACACTGAAGCTTTCTTT,CASSPGLSQGNTEAFF
many,TRBV5-1,-,TRBJ2-7,TGCGCCAGCAGCCCCGGGGCCGGCGAGCAGTACTTC,CASSPGAGEQYF